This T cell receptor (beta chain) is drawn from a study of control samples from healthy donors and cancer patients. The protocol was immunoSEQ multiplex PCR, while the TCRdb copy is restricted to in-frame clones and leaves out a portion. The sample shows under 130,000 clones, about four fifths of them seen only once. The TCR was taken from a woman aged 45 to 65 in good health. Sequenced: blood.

CDR3 region: CATSRGSGISYNEQFF. The CDR3 DNA sequence: TGTGCCACCAGCAGAGGGAGCGGAATATCCTACAATGAGCAGTTCTTC. This chain uses TRBV15 with TRBJ2-1, with a possible D match to TRBD2 (5 bases). The CDR3 runs 16 residues. Germline V gene data show CDR1 as LNHNV and CDR2 as YYDKDF (reference sequence). V dropped 1 base and J dropped 1 base, with 11 bases sitting between them. Drawing the rest from reference TRBV15 and TRBJ2-1, the complete variable domain is DAMVIQNPRYQVTQFGKPVTLSCSQTLNHNVMYWYQQKSSQAPKLLFHYYDKDFNNEADTPDNFQSRRPNTSFCFLDIRSPGLGDTAMYLCATSRGSGISYNEQFFGPGTRLTVL.